This is a list of T cell receptor beta chains from one sample in a study of response to subunit inactivated influenza vaccine. TCRdb ran MiXCR on the RT-PCR reads and lists one entry per CDR3 protein. The sample contains around 540,000 distinct CDR3 sequences, over 9.5% of which appear only once. The sample consisted of PBMCs from blood, taken on the day of vaccination. All receptors come from a man in his forties or fifties who received an inactivated influenza vaccine. CDR3s include the opening cysteine and the closing phenylalanine or tryptophan. D genes are given only for firm matches. Clone size is given for some rows only: seen once, a few or many times, or a class if the clone is expanded.

V gene,clone size,J gene,D gene,CDR3 protein,CDR3 DNA
TRBV4-3,many,TRBJ1-3,-,CASSQDGGTGNTIYF,TGCGCCAGCAGCCAAGATGGCGGTACTGGAAACACCATATATTTT
TRBV29-1,many,TRBJ2-1,-,CSVEDPRQEGSYNEQFF,TGCAGCGTTGAAGACCCGCGACAGGAGGGGTCCTACAATGAGCAGTTCTTC
TRBV25-1,few,TRBJ2-1,TRBD2,CASSEWRSGRAKAYNEQFF,TGTGCCAGCAGTGAATGGAGGAGCGGGAGGGCCAAGGCCTACAATGAGCAGTTCTTC
TRBV7-9,few,TRBJ2-3,TRBD2,CASSFYLAGAADTQYF,TGTGCCAGCAGCTTTTACCTAGCGGGGGCGGCAGATACGCAGTATTTT
TRBV5-1,-,TRBJ2-1,TRBD2,CASSPSGRAFNEQFF,TGCGCCAGCAGCCCGAGCGGGAGGGCCTTCAATGAGCAGTTCTTC
TRBV20-1,-,TRBJ2-3,TRBD1,CSASKRKRGGPDTQYF,TGCAGTGCTAGTAAGCGTAAACGAGGGGGCCCAGATACGCAGTATTTT
TRBV29-1,few,TRBJ2-3,TRBD2,CSVDRSGGADTQYF,TGCAGCGTTGATAGGTCGGGAGGGGCAGATACGCAGTATTTT
TRBV7-2,few,TRBJ2-7,-,CASSFTWGDYEQYF,TGTGCCAGCAGCTTTACTTGGGGTGACTACGAGCAGTACTTC
TRBV9,few,TRBJ2-2,TRBD1,CASSARQGGGTGELFF,TGTGCCAGCAGCGCCCGACAGGGTGGTGGCACCGGGGAGCTGTTTTTT
TRBV28,few,TRBJ2-7,TRBD2,CASSLGRMETSGVEQYF,TGTGCCAGCAGTTTAGGTCGAATGGAGACTAGCGGGGTCGAGCAGTACTTC
TRBV20-1,few,TRBJ2-1,-,CSASVDFHEQFF,TGCAGTGCTAGCGTGGACTTTCATGAGCAGTTCTTC
TRBV18,-,TRBJ2-2,TRBD2,CASSPVAGANTGELFF,TGTGCCAGCTCACCGGTAGCGGGGGCCAACACCGGGGAGCTGTTTTTT
TRBV5-1,few,TRBJ2-2,TRBD2,CASSWGGVVGTGELFF,TGCGCCAGCAGCTGGGGGGGGGTCGTCGGCACCGGGGAGCTGTTTTTT
TRBV27,-,TRBJ2-7,TRBD1,CASSLTGTDTYEQYF,TGTGCCAGCAGTTTGACCGGGACAGACACCTACGAGCAGTACTTC
TRBV6-5,few,TRBJ2-2,-,CASSYLHNTGELFF,TGTGCCAGCAGTTACCTCCATAACACCGGGGAGCTGTTTTTT